A selection of T cell receptor beta chains follows, all from one sample in a study of blood T cell repertoires in COVID-19. Produced via immunoSEQ multiplex PCR; TCRdb's table is partial and in-frame only. The profile shows about 140,000 clones, over 70% of them singletons. Specimen: peripheral blood. These receptors originate from a woman aged 55-69 years with acute or convalescent COVID-19. CDR3s include the opening cysteine and the closing phenylalanine or tryptophan.

J gene: TRBJ1-2; V gene: TRBV5-4; CDR3 protein: CASSLASNYGYTF
J gene: TRBJ2-1; V gene: TRBV4-1; CDR3 protein: CASSQSGQGRDEQFF
J gene: TRBJ2-1; V gene: TRBV4-2; CDR3 protein: CASSQGWGQTRYNEQFF
J gene: TRBJ2-3; V gene: TRBV28; CDR3 protein: CASSFLAGTDTQYF
J gene: TRBJ2-7; V gene: TRBV2; CDR3 protein: CAISFQGTYEQYF
J gene: TRBJ1-4; V gene: TRBV15; CDR3 protein: CATSRGQGREKLFF
J gene: TRBJ1-1; V gene: TRBV29-1; CDR3 protein: CSVDDLTGAMNTEAFF
J gene: TRBJ2-7; V gene: TRBV5-6; CDR3 protein: CASSSLAVHYEQYF
J gene: TRBJ2-1; V gene: TRBV5-4; CDR3 protein: CASSFGTSGRLNEQFF
J gene: TRBJ2-1; V gene: TRBV5-1; CDR3 protein: CASSSRTPGVYNEQFF
J gene: TRBJ1-4; V gene: TRBV19; CDR3 protein: CASSIIHRVTNEKLFF
J gene: TRBJ1-2; V gene: TRBV28; CDR3 protein: CASRATAFYGYTF
J gene: TRBJ2-7; V gene: TRBV7-3; CDR3 protein: CASSFGGSSYEQYF
J gene: TRBJ2-7; V gene: TRBV28; CDR3 protein: CASSRKVTVIGSVPYEQYF
J gene: TRBJ2-5; V gene: TRBV3-1/TRBV3-2; CDR3 protein: CASSHTSGGETQYF
J gene: TRBJ2-7; V gene: TRBV5-1; CDR3 protein: CASSSVGGRALNEQYF
J gene: TRBJ2-6; V gene: TRBV15; CDR3 protein: CATSTLHSGANVLTF
J gene: TRBJ1-3; V gene: TRBV6-6; CDR3 protein: CASSLTESGNTIYF
J gene: TRBJ2-1; V gene: TRBV5-1; CDR3 protein: CASGGAGGYNEQFF
J gene: TRBJ2-7; V gene: TRBV28; CDR3 protein: CASSLEGTVYEQYF
J gene: TRBJ1-2; V gene: TRBV2; CDR3 protein: CASGQGGYGYTF
J gene: TRBJ2-3; V gene: TRBV7-9; CDR3 protein: CASRAGNTDTQYF
J gene: TRBJ2-2; V gene: TRBV27; CDR3 protein: CASSSERTGGTNTGELFF
J gene: TRBJ1-6; V gene: TRBV5-5; CDR3 protein: CASSFLPGGPYSPLHF
J gene: TRBJ2-2; V gene: TRBV28; CDR3 protein: CASSFTRGLDTGELFF
J gene: TRBJ1-5; V gene: TRBV7-8; CDR3 protein: CASSRGREGNQPQHF
J gene: TRBJ1-2; V gene: TRBV11-2; CDR3 protein: CASSPTGGKVSYGYTF
J gene: TRBJ1-1; V gene: TRBV19; CDR3 protein: CASSIPTGESEAFF
J gene: TRBJ2-7; V gene: TRBV5-5; CDR3 protein: CASSLETGRSYEQYF